This TCR beta chain emerged from a study of shared clonotypes between healthy human individuals. Terminally differentiated effector memory CD45RA+ cells were excluded from the naive CD8 cells, which were CD45RO-negative and positively selected for CCR7. Libraries were prepared by immunoSEQ multiplex PCR; TCRdb keeps only in-frame clonotypes and omits some of them. The sample lists about 2.1 million clones, under 95% seen once, with 1.7% in the top ten. The sample consisted of naive CD8+ T cells from PBMCs. The origin of this receptor is a man aged 18-30 years in good health. Some clones in this sample may be carry-over from other donors' samples.

The CDR3 loop is CASSSQPSYNEQFF. For the CDR3, the DNA is TGTGCCAGCAGTTCACAACCCTCCTACAATGAGCAGTTCTTC. The chain recombines TRBV27 with TRBJ2-1, with unresolved D. The V end was cut by 4 bases, the J end by 0 bases, with 7 bases between. The CDR3 length is 14 residues. Germline assignment: CDR1 MNHEY and CDR2 SMNVEV (reference sequence).